The 10 T cell receptor beta chains below come from one sample, sequenced in a study of shared clonotypes between healthy human individuals. The assay was immunoSEQ multiplex PCR, and TCRdb's table has in-frame clones only and misses some. Of about 2 million clones in the sample, roughly 94% are singletons; the top ten hold approximately 0.13%. Sequenced input: naive CD4+ T cells sorted from blood. Subset given: CD45RA+ positively selected. The source is a man aged 18 to 30 in good health.

The chain couples TRBV5-1 to TRBJ1-2; no clear D. V lost 5 bases to trimming and J lost 2 bases, with 13 bases between them. Germline loops: CDR1 SGHRS, CDR2 YFSETQ. This CDR3 contains 14 residues. The CDR3 coding sequence is TGCGCCAGCAGACCTAACACGGAAAACTATGGCTACACCTTC. It codes for CASRPNTENYGYTF.

The chain has TRBV6-1 and TRBJ1-1, with 9 bases aligning to TRBD1. V lost 5 bases and J lost 6; bases outside the gene matches: 7. The germline CDR1 and CDR2 sequences are MNHNS and SASEGT. This CDR3 contains 14 residues. The CDR3 spells CASSSGQGIPEAFF. The CDR3, as DNA: TGTGCCAGCAGTTCGGGACAGGGTATCCCTGAAGCTTTCTTT.

V and J are TRBV7-9 and TRBJ1-3; D may be TRBD1 (5 bases). This CDR3 region has 13 residues. Trimming removed 5 bases at V and 4 bases at J, with 9 bases between. CDR1 is SEHNR and CDR2 is FQNEAQ in the germline V gene (reference sequence). This CDR3 is CASSRTPGNTIYF. In DNA, the CDR3 is TGTGCCAGCAGCCGGACACCCGGAAACACCATATATTTT.

This clone was seen once. Other nucleotide sequences from this sample produce the same CDR3. The chain has TRBV28 and TRBJ1-1; 7 bases fit TRBD1. The V segment lost 3 bases and the J segment 7 bases; nucleotides outside the gene matches: 2. The CDR3 contains 12 residues. The germline CDR1 and CDR2 sequences are MDHEN and SYDVKM. The CDR3 sequence: CASSLRTGEAFF. The DNA for the CDR3 is TGTGCCAGCAGTTTGAGGACAGGTGAAGCTTTCTTT.

This rearrangement joins TRBV7-9 to TRBJ1-1; D is perhaps TRBD1 (6 bases). Trimming stripped 1 base from V and 5 bases from J, with 8 bases between. The CDR3 is made up of 13 amino acids. Germline CDR1 and CDR2: SEHNR and FQNEAQ (reference sequence). CDR3 sequence: CASSLDQGTEAFF. The CDR3 DNA follows: TGTGCCAGCAGCTTAGACCAGGGGACTGAAGCTTTCTTT.

The chain couples TRBV9 to TRBJ2-3; 7 bases are a match to TRBD2. Germline V CDR1 and CDR2: SGDLS, YYNGEE. J was trimmed by 2 bases and V by 0 bases; bases with no gene match: 3. This CDR3 is 15 amino acids long. CDR3 region: CASSVAAGDTDTQYF. The DNA for the CDR3 is TGTGCCAGCAGCGTAGCGGCGGGGGACACAGATACGCAGTATTTT.

The chain joins TRBV7-2 to TRBJ2-3, with TRBD2 as a possible D gene (5 bases). With 1 base removed from V and 0 bases from J, the gap between germline ends came to 14 bases. Germline V lookup: CDR1 SGHTA, CDR2 FQGNSA. The CDR3 length is 17 residues. The CDR3 protein is CASSLGLGGTSTDTQYF. The CDR3 region has the DNA TGTGCCAGCAGCTTAGGGTTAGGAGGAACTAGCACAGATACGCAGTATTTT.

This rearrangement joins TRBV28 to TRBJ1-6; a weak D match, TRBD1 (5 bases). The CDR3 extends over 16 amino acids. V lost 5 bases, J lost 10 bases, and 21 bases lay in between. CDR1 and CDR2 (germline): MDHEN, SYDVKM. As DNA, the CDR3 is TGTGCCAGCAGTGCCTTGGGCAGGGTGTTAGGGTCACCCCTCCACTTT. It specifies CASSALGRVLGSPLHF. The full variable domain, completed using reference TRBV28 and TRBJ1-6, is DVKVTQSSRYLVKRTGEKVFLECVQDMDHENMFWYRQDPGLGLRLIYFSYDVKMKEKGDIPEGYSVSREKKERFSLILESASTNQTSMYLCASSALGRVLGSPLHFGNGTRLTVT.

The chain recombines TRBV20-1 with TRBJ1-1; no firm D call. Germline V gene lookup returns CDR1 DFQATT and CDR2 SNEGSKA (reference sequence). The CDR3 contains 8 residues. The CDR3 DNA reads TGCAGAGTCGCTGAAGCTTTCTTT. Amino acids: CRVAEAFF.

The chain combines TRBV7-9 with TRBJ1-4; weak D call: TRBD1 (5 bases). Germline V gene data show CDR1 as SEHNR and CDR2 as FQNEAQ (reference sequence). CDR3 length: 16 amino acids. V was trimmed by 5 bases and J by 6 bases, leaving 19 bases between them. The CDR3 DNA sequence: TGTGCCAGCAGCCCCTCCTGGAGGGACCCAGATGAAAAACTGTTTTTT. Protein sequence: CASSPSWRDPDEKLFF.